The rows below give T cell receptor beta chains drawn from one sample of a study of regulatory T cells in long-lasting Graves disease. TCRdb re-derived calls from the multiplex PCR reads in MiXCR, one entry per CDR3 protein. The data contain about 200,000 distinct CDR3 sequences, approximately 20% of them seen just once; the ten biggest clones take up roughly a fifth. The sample consisted of peripheral blood mononuclear cells (PBMCs), taken at new diagnosis, from a patient treated with antithyroid drugs. The receptors here all came from a female donor with Graves disease. Each CDR3 is given with its conserved first and last residue. Fields, in order: D gene, J gene, clone size, V gene, CDR3 DNA, CDR3 protein. The D gene is left open where the match is weak. For some rows the clone size is stated as once, few or many, or as a class when expanded; others skip it.

d_call: NA; j_call: TRBJ1-1; clone_size: many; v_call: TRBV11-3; cdr3_nt: TGTGCCAGCAGCTTAGATTCAAGGGGCCTGGGCACTGAAGCTTTCTTT; cdr3_aa: CASSLDSRGLGTEAFF
d_call: TRBD2; j_call: TRBJ2-2; clone_size: many; v_call: TRBV12-5; cdr3_nt: TGTGCTAGTGGTTTGGTAACGGGGGGGTACACCGGGGAGCTGTTTTTT; cdr3_aa: CASGLVTGGYTGELFF
d_call: NA; j_call: TRBJ2-7; clone_size: many; v_call: TRBV7-9; cdr3_nt: TGTGCCAGCAGCCGACAGGTCTCCTACGAGCAGTACTTC; cdr3_aa: CASSRQVSYEQYF
d_call: NA; j_call: TRBJ1-1; clone_size: many; v_call: TRBV18; cdr3_nt: TGTGCCAGCTCACCATTTGAGGTATTGGACACTGAAGCTTTCTTT; cdr3_aa: CASSPFEVLDTEAFF
d_call: NA; j_call: TRBJ2-7; clone_size: few; v_call: TRBV28; cdr3_nt: TGTGCCATTTACCCCCGGCAGGGAGCCTACGAGCAGTGCTTC; cdr3_aa: CAIYPRQGAYEQCF
d_call: NA; j_call: TRBJ1-3; clone_size: few; v_call: TRBV9; cdr3_nt: TGTGCCAGCAGCCCAAGGCACTCTGGAAACACCATATATTTT; cdr3_aa: CASSPRHSGNTIYF
d_call: NA; j_call: TRBJ1-1; clone_size: many; v_call: TRBV5-1; cdr3_nt: TGCGCCAGCAGCTTTACAGCGAGGACTGAAGCTTTCTTT; cdr3_aa: CASSFTARTEAFF
d_call: NA; j_call: TRBJ2-5; clone_size: many; v_call: TRBV18; cdr3_nt: TGTGCCAGCTCACCAAAGGCGGGCGGTGGAGAGACCCAGTACTTC; cdr3_aa: CASSPKAGGGETQYF
d_call: TRBD1; j_call: TRBJ2-7; clone_size: few; v_call: TRBV20-1; cdr3_nt: TGCAGTGCTAGTCCGGGACAGCATATATACGAGCAGTACTTC; cdr3_aa: CSASPGQHIYEQYF
d_call: NA; j_call: TRBJ1-2; clone_size: many; v_call: TRBV2; cdr3_nt: TGTGCCAGCAGTCGGGACAATGGCTATGGCTACACCTTC; cdr3_aa: CASSRDNGYGYTF
d_call: NA; j_call: TRBJ1-1; clone_size: few; v_call: TRBV18; cdr3_nt: TGTGCCAGCTCACCCCAGGTGGACACTGAAGCTTTCTTT; cdr3_aa: CASSPQVDTEAFF
d_call: NA; j_call: TRBJ2-4; clone_size: many; v_call: TRBV20-1; cdr3_nt: TGCAGTGCTTACCCCGGGGGGCTAGCAGTAGCCAAAAACATTCAGTACTTC; cdr3_aa: CSAYPGGLAVAKNIQYF
d_call: NA; j_call: TRBJ2-3; clone_size: NA; v_call: TRBV4-3; cdr3_nt: TGCGCCAGCAGCCAAGGATTCGGCCCTAGCACAGATACGCAGTATTTT; cdr3_aa: CASSQGFGPSTDTQYF
d_call: NA; j_call: TRBJ1-2; clone_size: many; v_call: TRBV9; cdr3_nt: TGTGCCAGCAGCGTAGACAGAAACTATGGCTACACCTTC; cdr3_aa: CASSVDRNYGYTF
d_call: TRBD1; j_call: TRBJ1-1; clone_size: many; v_call: TRBV20-1; cdr3_nt: TGCAGTGCTAGAAACCCGTTCGGACAGGGGGACACTGAAGCTTTCTTT; cdr3_aa: CSARNPFGQGDTEAFF
d_call: NA; j_call: TRBJ2-7; clone_size: many; v_call: TRBV6-2/TRBV6-3; cdr3_nt: TGTGCCAGCAGTTACTCGAGCAGGTCTACCCAGTACTTC; cdr3_aa: CASSYSSRSTQYF
d_call: NA; j_call: TRBJ2-7; clone_size: few; v_call: TRBV12-3/TRBV12-4; cdr3_nt: TGTGCCAGCAGTTTGGACATAAGAGGAACCAAGCAGTACTTC; cdr3_aa: CASSLDIRGTKQYF
d_call: NA; j_call: TRBJ2-7; clone_size: NA; v_call: TRBV7-9; cdr3_nt: TGTGCCAGCAGCTTAGGGGGATTGGGGGACGAGCAGTACTTC; cdr3_aa: CASSLGGLGDEQYF
d_call: NA; j_call: TRBJ1-4; clone_size: few; v_call: TRBV19; cdr3_nt: TGTGCCAGTAGTGACAGTCTTAATGAAAAACTGTTTTTT; cdr3_aa: CASSDSLNEKLFF
d_call: TRBD2; j_call: TRBJ2-7; clone_size: many; v_call: TRBV5-6; cdr3_nt: TGTGCCAGCAGACGAAGACTAGCGGGAGTGGGCTACGAGCAGTACTTC; cdr3_aa: CASRRRLAGVGYEQYF
d_call: NA; j_call: TRBJ1-1; clone_size: NA; v_call: TRBV4-1; cdr3_nt: TGCGCCAGCAGCCAAGATGAGACAAGGATGAACACTGAAGCTTTCTTT; cdr3_aa: CASSQDETRMNTEAFF
d_call: NA; j_call: TRBJ2-1; clone_size: many; v_call: TRBV30; cdr3_nt: TGTGCCTGGAAAAGTCGAAGGAATGAGCAGTTCTTC; cdr3_aa: CAWKSRRNEQFF
d_call: NA; j_call: TRBJ2-2; clone_size: few; v_call: TRBV5-1; cdr3_nt: TGCGCCAGCAGCTTGGCCTGGTCGGGGACCGGGGAGCTGTTTTTT; cdr3_aa: CASSLAWSGTGELFF
d_call: NA; j_call: TRBJ2-3; clone_size: many; v_call: TRBV7-9; cdr3_nt: TGTGCCAGCAGCACACTAGAAGCGGATACGCAGTATTTT; cdr3_aa: CASSTLEADTQYF
d_call: NA; j_call: TRBJ2-5; clone_size: many; v_call: TRBV7-9; cdr3_nt: TGTGCCAGCAGCACCGTTGACACGTACCAAGAGACCCAGTACTTC; cdr3_aa: CASSTVDTYQETQYF
d_call: TRBD1; j_call: TRBJ2-1; clone_size: few; v_call: TRBV6-2/TRBV6-3; cdr3_nt: TGTGCCAGCAGCTACTCCGACAGGGAACTCGTATTGGGTTCCTACAATGAGCAGTTCTTC; cdr3_aa: CASSYSDRELVLGSYNEQFF